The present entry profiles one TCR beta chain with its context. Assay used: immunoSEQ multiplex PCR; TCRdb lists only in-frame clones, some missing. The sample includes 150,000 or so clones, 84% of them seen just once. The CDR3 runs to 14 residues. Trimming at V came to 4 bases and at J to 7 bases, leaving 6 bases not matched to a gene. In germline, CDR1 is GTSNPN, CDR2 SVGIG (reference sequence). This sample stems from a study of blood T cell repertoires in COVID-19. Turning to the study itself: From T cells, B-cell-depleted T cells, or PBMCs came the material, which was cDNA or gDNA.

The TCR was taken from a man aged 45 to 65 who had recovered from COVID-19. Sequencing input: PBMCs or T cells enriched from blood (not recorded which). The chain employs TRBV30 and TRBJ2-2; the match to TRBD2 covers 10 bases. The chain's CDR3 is CAWKSGGAFGELFF. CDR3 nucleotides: TGTGCCTGGAAGAGCGGGGGGGCCTTCGGGGAGCTGTTTTTT.